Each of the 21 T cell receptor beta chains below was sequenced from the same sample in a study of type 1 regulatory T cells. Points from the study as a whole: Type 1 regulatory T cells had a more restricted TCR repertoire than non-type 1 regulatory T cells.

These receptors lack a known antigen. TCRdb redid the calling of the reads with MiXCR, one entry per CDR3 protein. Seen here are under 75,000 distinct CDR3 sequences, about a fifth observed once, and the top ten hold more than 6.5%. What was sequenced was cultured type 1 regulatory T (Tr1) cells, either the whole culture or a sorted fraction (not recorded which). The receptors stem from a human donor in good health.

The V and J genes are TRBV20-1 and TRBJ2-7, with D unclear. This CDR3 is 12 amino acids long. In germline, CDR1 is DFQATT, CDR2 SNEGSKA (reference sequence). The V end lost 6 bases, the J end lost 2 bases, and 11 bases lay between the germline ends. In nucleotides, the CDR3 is TGCAGTGCCCCGCTGTCTGCCTACGAGCAGTACTTC. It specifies CSAPLSAYEQYF.

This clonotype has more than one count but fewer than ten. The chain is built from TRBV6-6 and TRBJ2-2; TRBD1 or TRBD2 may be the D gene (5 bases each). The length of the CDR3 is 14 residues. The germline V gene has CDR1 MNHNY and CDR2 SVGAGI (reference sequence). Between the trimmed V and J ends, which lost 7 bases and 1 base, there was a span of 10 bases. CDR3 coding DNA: TGTGCCAGCATAGCGCAGGGGAACACCGGGGAGCTGTTTTTT. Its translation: CASIAQGNTGELFF.

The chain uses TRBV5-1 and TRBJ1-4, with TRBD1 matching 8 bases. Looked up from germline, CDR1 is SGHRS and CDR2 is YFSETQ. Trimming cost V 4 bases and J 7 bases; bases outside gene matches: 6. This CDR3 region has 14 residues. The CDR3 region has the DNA TGCGCCAGCAGCCAGGGACAGGAAAGTGAAAAACTGTTTTTT. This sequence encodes CASSQGQESEKLFF.

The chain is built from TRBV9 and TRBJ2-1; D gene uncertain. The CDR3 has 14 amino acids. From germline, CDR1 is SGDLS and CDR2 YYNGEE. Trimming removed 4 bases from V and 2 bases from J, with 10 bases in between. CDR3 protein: CASSPIVPYNEQFF. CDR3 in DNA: TGTGCCAGCAGCCCTATCGTACCCTACAATGAGCAGTTCTTC.

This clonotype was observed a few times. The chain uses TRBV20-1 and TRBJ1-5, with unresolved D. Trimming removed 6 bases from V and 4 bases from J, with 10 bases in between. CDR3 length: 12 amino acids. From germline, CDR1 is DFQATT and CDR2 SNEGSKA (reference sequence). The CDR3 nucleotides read TGCAGTGCCCGACCTTCAAATCAGCCCCAGCATTTT. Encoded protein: CSARPSNQPQHF.

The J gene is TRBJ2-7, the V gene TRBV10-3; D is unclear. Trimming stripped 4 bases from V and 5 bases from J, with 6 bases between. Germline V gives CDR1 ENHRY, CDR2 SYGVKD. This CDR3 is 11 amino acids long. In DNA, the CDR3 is TGTGCCATCAGTGTTCAAGACGAGCAGTACTTC. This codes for CAISVQDEQYF.

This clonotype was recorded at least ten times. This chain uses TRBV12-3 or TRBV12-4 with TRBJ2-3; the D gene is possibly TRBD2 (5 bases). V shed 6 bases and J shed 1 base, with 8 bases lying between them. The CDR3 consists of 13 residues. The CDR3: CASSLSGTDTQYF. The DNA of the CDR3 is TGTGCCAGCAGCCTTAGCGGCACAGATACGCAGTATTTT.

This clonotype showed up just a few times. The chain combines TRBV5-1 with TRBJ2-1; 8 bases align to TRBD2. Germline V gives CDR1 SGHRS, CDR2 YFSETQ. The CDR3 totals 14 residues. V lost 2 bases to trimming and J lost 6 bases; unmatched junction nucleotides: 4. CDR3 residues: CASSLPGLANEQFF. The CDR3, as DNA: TGCGCCAGCAGCTTACCCGGACTAGCCAATGAGCAGTTCTTC.

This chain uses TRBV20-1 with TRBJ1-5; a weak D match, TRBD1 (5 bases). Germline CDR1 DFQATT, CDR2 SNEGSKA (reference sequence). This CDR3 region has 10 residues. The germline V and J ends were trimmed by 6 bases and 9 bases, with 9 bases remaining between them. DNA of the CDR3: TGCAGTGCCCGGGGCGGGCCCCAGCATTTT. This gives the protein CSARGGPQHF.

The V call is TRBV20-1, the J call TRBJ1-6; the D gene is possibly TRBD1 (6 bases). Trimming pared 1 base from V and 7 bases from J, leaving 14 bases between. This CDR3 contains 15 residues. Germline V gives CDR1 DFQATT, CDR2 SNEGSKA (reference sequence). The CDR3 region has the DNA TGCAGTGCTAGAGTAACAGGGTGGTACAATTCACCCCTCCACTTT. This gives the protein CSARVTGWYNSPLHF.

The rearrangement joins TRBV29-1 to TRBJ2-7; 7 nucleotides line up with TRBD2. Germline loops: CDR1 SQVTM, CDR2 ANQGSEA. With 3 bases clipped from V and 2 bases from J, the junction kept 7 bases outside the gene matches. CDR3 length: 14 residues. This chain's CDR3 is CSVETGGSPYEQYF. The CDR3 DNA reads TGCAGCGTTGAGACCGGCGGGAGCCCCTACGAGCAGTACTTC.

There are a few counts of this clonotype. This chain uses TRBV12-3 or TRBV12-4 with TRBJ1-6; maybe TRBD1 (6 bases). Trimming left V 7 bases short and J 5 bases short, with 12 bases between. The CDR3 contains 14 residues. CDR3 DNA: TGTGCCAGCACCCGGAGGGGGAATAATTCACCCCTCCACTTT. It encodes CASTRRGNNSPLHF.

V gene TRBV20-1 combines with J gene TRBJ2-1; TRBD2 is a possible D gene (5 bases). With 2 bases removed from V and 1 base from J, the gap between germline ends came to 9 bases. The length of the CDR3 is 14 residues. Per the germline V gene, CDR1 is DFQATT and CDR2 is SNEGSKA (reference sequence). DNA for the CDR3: TGCAGTGCTAGAAACTGGAGGTCCTACAATGAGCAGTTCTTC. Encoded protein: CSARNWRSYNEQFF.

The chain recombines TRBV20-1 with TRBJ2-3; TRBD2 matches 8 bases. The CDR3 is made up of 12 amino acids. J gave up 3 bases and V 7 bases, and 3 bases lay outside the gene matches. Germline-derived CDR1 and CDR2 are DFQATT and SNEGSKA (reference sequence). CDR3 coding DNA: TGCAGTGAAGCGGGAGAGACAGATACGCAGTATTTT. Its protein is CSEAGETDTQYF.

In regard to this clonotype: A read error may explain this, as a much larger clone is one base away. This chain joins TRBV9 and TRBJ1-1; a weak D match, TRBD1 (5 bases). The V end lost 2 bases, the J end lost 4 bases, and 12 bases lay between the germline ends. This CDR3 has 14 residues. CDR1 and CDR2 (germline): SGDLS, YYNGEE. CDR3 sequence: CASSVLGAATEAFF. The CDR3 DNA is TGTGCCAGCAGCGTTCTTGGGGCAGCCACTGAAGCTTTCTTT.

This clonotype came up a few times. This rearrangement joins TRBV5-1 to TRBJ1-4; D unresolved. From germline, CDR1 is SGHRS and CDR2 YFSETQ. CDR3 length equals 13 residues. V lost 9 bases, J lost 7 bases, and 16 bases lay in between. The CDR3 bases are TGCGCCACCGCCGAGGTCGCCGGTGAAAAACTGTTTTTT. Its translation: CATAEVAGEKLFF.

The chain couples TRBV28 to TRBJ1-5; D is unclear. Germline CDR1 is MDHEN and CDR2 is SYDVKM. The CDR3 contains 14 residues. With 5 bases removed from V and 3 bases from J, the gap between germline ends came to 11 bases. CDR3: CASSPPFNNQPQHF. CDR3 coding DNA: TGTGCCAGCAGTCCCCCTTTCAACAATCAGCCCCAGCATTTT.

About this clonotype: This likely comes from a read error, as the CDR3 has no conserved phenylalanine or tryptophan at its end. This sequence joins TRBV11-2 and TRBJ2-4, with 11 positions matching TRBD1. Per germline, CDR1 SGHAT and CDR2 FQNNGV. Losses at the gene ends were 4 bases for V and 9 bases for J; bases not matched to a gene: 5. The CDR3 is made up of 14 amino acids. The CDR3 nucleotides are TGTGCCAGCAGCTGGGGGGACAGGGGGATCATTCAGTACCTC. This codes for CASSWGDRGIIQYL.

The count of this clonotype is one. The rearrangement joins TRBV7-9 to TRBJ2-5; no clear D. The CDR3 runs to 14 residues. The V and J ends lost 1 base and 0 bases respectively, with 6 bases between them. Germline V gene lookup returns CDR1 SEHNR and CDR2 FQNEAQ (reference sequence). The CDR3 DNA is TGTGCCAGCAGCTTAGGGAGATACCAAGAGACCCAGTACTTC. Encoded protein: CASSLGRYQETQYF.

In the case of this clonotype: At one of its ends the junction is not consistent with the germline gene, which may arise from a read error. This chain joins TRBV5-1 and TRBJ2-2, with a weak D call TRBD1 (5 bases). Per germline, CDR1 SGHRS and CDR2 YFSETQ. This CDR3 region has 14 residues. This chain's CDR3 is CASSRTRVDGELFF. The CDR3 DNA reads TGTGCCAGCAGCCGCACCAGGGTAGACGGGGAGCTGTTTTTT.

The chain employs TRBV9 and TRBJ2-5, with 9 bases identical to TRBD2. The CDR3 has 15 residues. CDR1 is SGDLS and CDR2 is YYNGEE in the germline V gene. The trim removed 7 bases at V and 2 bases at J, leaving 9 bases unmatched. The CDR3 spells CASGHRLAGQETQYF. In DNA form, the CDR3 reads TGTGCCAGCGGACACAGGCTAGCGGGGCAAGAGACCCAGTACTTC.